The clone carrying this T cell receptor (beta chain) was found once. Its antigen is undetermined. The entry originates in a study of cytomegalovirus exposure and HLA in healthy donors. Broader study findings: Associated with HLA alleles at 0.05 false discovery rate in a later analysis were some 16,000 TCR beta sequences.

CDR3 length: 13 amino acids. Germline CDR1 and CDR2: KGHSH and LQKENI. V dropped 2 bases and J dropped 4; count of bases not matched to a gene: 1. A multiplex PCR was run with 60 Vbeta primers and 13 Jbeta primers. This table comes from immunoSEQ multiplex PCR, and its TCRdb copy is limited to in-frame clones, with some not included. The top ten clones hold roughly 2.5% of a sample with 150,000 to 200,000 clones, 72% of them seen once. The chain employs TRBV18 and TRBJ1-1; the match to TRBD1 covers 7 bases. This sequence was found in a human donor in good health. Sequenced: PBMCs. CDR3 loop: CASSPYRGTEAFF. In nucleotides, the CDR3 is TGTGCCAGCTCACCATACAGGGGCACTGAAGCTTTCTTT.